This T cell receptor beta chain was retrieved from a study of beta chain features in type 1 diabetes. Across the whole study: Healthy donors resembled patients in age, gender and cell yields. The study's findings and limits: In comparison with healthy donors, patients had naive, central memory and Treg TCRB repertoires that appeared more similar. Among patients with Type 1 diabetes, TCRB CDR3s were moderately but significantly shorter in every one of the four CD4+ subsets.

Each donor gave one heparinised blood draw averaging about 116 mL. As for this clone: Its antigen remains unidentified.

Expressed TCRB transcripts were sequenced because the entire RNA isolate underwent reverse transcription. The protocol was immunoSEQ multiplex PCR, while the TCRdb copy is restricted to in-frame clones and leaves out a portion. This sample carries roughly 350,000 clones, roughly 9.8% of them seen once, and the ten largest clones take 0.6%. The sequencing input was central memory CD4+ T cells from blood. The TCR comes from a man aged 25 to 40 with type 1 diabetes.

The CDR3 region is CASSGQGKVDTQYF. The CDR3 DNA reads TGTGCCAGCAGTGGACAGGGCAAGGTAGATACGCAGTATTTT. The rearrangement links TRBV6-6 to TRBJ2-3, with 8 bases matching TRBD1. V dropped 5 bases and J dropped 5; count of bases not matched to a gene: 6. The CDR3 loop spans 14 amino acids. CDR1 and CDR2 (germline): MNHNY, SVGAGI (reference sequence).